The present T cell receptor beta chain was sequenced within a study of T cell clones after liver transplantation. Study in general: Liver transplant recipients had immunosuppression withdrawal attempted within 2 years. Tolerance: complete withdrawal held at least one year, liver enzymes staying within twice normal. A pre-transplant mixed lymphocyte reaction with TCRbeta sequencing defined graft-donor-reactive clones followed in post-transplant blood.

This clone was detected a few times. V lost 4 bases, J lost 2 bases, and 15 bases lay in between. Germline CDR1 SQVTM, CDR2 ANQGSEA. The CDR3 has 15 amino acids. The table came from immunoSEQ multiplex PCR; TCRdb's copy has only in-frame clones and leaves some out. The sample contains over 90,000 clones, around 84% of which appear only once. Unstimulated PBMCs were sorted into CD3+CD4+ and CD3+CD8+ populations. V and J are TRBV29-1 and TRBJ1-5; no clear D gene. The sample was CD4+ T cells from blood, taken around 50 months after liver transplant. The TCR originated in a human patient who received a liver transplant. A subset of T cells may come from the graft donor. CDR3 sequence reads: CSVVTLGDGNQPQHF. The CDR3 region has the DNA TGCAGCGTTGTAACTCTTGGGGATGGCAATCAGCCCCAGCATTTT.